This TCR beta chain emerged from a study of blood T cell repertoires in COVID-19. Germline lookup yields CDR1 LGHNA and CDR2 YSLEER. The V gene end was trimmed by 1 base and the J gene end by 6 bases; junction bases not matched to a gene: 14. The CDR3 is 17 residues long. Sequencing used immunoSEQ multiplex PCR; TCRdb keeps in-frame clones, though not all of them. The top ten clones hold just under 2% of a sample with 350,000 to 550,000 clones, nearly 90% of them seen once. The sample was PBMCs or T cells enriched from blood (not recorded which). This TCR came from a woman in her late teens or twenties with acute COVID-19. V usage is TRBV4-3 and J usage is TRBJ2-7; 8 bases align to TRBD2. In DNA form, the CDR3 reads TGCGCCAGCAGCCAAGGGTTTTCGGGAGGGAGATGGTCCGAGCAGTACTTC. Amino acid sequence: CASSQGFSGGRWSEQYF.